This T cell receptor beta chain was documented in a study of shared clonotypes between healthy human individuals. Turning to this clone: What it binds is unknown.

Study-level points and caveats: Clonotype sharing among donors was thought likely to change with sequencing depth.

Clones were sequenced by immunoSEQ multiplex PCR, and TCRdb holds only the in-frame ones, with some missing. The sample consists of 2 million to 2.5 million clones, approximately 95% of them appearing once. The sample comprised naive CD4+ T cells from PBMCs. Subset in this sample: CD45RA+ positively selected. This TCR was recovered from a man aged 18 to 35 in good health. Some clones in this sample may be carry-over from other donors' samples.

The CDR3: CASSLWSWAVYTGELFF. The CDR3 nucleotides are TGTGCCAGCAGTTTATGGTCGTGGGCAGTTTACACCGGGGAGCTGTTTTTT. V is TRBV28 and J is TRBJ2-2, with D unresolved. The CDR3 length is 17 residues. Germline lookup yields CDR1 MDHEN and CDR2 SYDVKM. V lost 0 bases to trimming and J lost 3 bases, with 14 bases between them.